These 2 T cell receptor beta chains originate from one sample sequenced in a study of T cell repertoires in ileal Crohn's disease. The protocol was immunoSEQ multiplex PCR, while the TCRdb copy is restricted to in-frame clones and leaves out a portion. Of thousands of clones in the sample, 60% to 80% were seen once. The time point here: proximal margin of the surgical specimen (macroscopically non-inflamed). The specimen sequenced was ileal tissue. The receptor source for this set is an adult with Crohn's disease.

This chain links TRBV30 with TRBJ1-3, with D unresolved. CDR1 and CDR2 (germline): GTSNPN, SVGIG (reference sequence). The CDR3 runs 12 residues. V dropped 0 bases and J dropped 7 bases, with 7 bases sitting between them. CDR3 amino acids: CAWSVARNTIYF. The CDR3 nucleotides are TGTGCCTGGAGTGTAGCCCGGAACACCATATATTTT.

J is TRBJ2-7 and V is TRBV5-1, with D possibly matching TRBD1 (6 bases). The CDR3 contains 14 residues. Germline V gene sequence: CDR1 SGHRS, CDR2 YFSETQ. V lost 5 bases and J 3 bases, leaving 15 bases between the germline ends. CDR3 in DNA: TGCGCCAGCAGGATAGCAGGACAGCACTACGAGCAGTACTTC. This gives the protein CASRIAGQHYEQYF.